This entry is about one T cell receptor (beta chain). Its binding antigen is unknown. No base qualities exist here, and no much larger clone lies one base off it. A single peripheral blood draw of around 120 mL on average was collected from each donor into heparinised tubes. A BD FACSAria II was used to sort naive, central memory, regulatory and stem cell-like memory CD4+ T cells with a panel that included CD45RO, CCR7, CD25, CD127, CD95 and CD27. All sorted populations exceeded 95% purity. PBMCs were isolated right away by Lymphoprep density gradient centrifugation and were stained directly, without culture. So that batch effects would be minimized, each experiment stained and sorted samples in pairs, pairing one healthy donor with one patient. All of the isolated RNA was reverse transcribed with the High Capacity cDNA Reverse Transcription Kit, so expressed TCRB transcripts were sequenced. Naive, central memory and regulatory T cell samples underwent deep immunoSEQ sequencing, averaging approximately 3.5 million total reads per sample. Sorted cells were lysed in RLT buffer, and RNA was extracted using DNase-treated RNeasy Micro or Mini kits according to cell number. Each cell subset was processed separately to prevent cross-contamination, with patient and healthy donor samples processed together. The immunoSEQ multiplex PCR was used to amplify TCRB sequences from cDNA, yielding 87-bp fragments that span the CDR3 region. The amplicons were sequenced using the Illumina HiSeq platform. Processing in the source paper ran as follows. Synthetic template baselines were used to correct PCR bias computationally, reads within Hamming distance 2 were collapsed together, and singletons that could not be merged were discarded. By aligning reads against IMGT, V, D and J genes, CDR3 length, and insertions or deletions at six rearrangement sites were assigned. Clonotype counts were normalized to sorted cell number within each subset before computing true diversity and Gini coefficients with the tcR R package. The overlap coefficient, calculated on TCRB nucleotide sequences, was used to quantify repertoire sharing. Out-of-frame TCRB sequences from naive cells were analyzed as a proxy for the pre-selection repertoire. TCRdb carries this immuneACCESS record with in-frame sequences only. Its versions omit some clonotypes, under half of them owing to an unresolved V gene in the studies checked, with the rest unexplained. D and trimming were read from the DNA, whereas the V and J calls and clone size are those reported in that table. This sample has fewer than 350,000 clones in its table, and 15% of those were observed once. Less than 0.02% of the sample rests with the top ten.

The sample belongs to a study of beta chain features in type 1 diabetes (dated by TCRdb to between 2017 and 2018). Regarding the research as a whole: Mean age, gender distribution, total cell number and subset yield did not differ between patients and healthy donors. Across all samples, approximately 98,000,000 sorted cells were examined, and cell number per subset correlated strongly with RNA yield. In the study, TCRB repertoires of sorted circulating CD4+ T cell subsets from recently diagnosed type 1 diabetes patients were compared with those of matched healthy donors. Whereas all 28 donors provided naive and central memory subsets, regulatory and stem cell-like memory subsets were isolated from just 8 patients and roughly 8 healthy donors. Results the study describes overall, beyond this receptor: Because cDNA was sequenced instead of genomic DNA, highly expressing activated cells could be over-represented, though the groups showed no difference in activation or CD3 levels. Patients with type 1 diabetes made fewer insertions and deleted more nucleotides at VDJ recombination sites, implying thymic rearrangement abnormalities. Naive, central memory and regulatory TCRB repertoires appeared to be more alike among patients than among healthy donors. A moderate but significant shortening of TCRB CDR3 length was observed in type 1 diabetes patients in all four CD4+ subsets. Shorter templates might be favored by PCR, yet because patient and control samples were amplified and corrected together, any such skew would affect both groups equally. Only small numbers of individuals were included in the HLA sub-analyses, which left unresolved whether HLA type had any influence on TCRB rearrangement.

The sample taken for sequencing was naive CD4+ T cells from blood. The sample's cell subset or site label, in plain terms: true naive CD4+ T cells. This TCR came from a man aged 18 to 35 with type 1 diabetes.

The sequenced DNA is TGTGCCAGCAGCTTAGCACTAGCGGGAAGTAATGAGCAGTTCTTC. The resulting protein is CASSLALAGSNEQFF. This sequence uses TRBV7-9 and TRBJ2-1; the central 10 bases match TRBD2. The CDR3 measures 15 amino acids from cysteine to phenylalanine. Of all the DNA, just the CDR3 is kept, 45 bases in frame from base 1. According to the germline V gene (reference sequence), CDR1 reads SEHNR and CDR2 reads FQNEAQ. V ends up 0 bases short and J 7 bases short, with an unmatched junction base count of 3.